This T cell receptor beta chain was documented in a study of T cell responses to AZD1222 COVID-19 vaccine. The CDR3 extends over 14 amino acids. Trimming stripped 1 base from V and 8 bases from J, with 9 bases between. Germline V CDR1 and CDR2: KGHSH, LQKENI. Clones were read by immunoSEQ multiplex PCR, and TCRdb kept only the in-frame ones, dropping some. The table has 120,000 or so clones, roughly 92% seen once. Sample: peripheral blood, taken 28 days after the second AZD1222 dose. This TCR came from an adult who received the AZD1222 COVID-19 vaccine. This chain connects TRBV18 to TRBJ1-6; D remains ambiguous. The DNA of the CDR3 is TGTGCCAGCTCACCACTAGCAAGGGATTCACCCCTCCACTTT. Translated: CASSPLARDSPLHF. Using reference TRBV18 and TRBJ1-6 for the parts outside the CDR3, the full variable domain is NAGVMQNPRHLVRRRGQEARLRCSPMKGHSHVYWYRQLPEEGLKFMVYLQKENIIDESGMPKERFSAEFPKEGPSILRIQQVVRGDSAAYFCASSPLARDSPLHFGNGTRLTVT.